This T cell receptor beta chain was captured in a study of beta chain features in type 1 diabetes. General study findings and limits: Across patients, naive, central memory and Treg TCRB repertoires exhibited apparently greater similarity than was observed across healthy donors. All four CD4+ subsets from Type 1 diabetes patients carried moderately but significantly shorter TCRB CDR3s.

The CDR3 extends over 12 amino acids. The V gene's germline CDR1 is SGHDT and CDR2 YYEEEE. The V end lost 0 bases, the J end lost 10 bases, and 10 bases lay between the germline ends. This clone was seen only a few times. Its cognate antigen is unknown. What was sequenced were expressed TCRB transcripts, since all of the isolated RNA had been reverse transcribed. Read counts averaged around 3.9 million for samples of naive, central memory and regulatory T cells. The table came from immunoSEQ multiplex PCR; TCRdb's copy has only in-frame clones and leaves some out. Of hundreds of thousands of clones listed, around 12% are singletons.

This clonotype was sampled from a woman aged 18-29 years with type 1 diabetes. The source material was naive CD4+ T cells from blood. The V gene is TRBV5-6, the J gene TRBJ1-1; D is unclear. The CDR3 sequence: CASSLGRRGAFF. The CDR3 coding sequence is TGTGCCAGCAGCTTGGGGCGGCGTGGAGCTTTCTTT.